What follows are 24 T cell receptor beta chains derived from one specimen sequenced in a study of T cell changes during pregnancy in multiple sclerosis. Here immunoSEQ multiplex PCR was the method, and the copy in TCRdb shows in-frame clones only, minus some. The data show tens of thousands of clones, with around 94% seen just once and under 0.85% held by the top ten. The sequencing used peripheral blood, collected in the third trimester of pregnancy. Receptors originate from a female donor with multiple sclerosis, enrolled in a pregnancy study.

V usage is TRBV19 and J usage is TRBJ2-7; TRBD1 might be the D (5 bases). There are 14 residues in the CDR3. CDR1 LNHDA and CDR2 SQIVND come from the germline V gene (reference sequence). V was shortened by 6 bases and J by 1 base, with 13 bases between the two germline ends. The CDR3 here is CASSQGSPSYEQYF. CDR3 DNA sequence: TGTGCCAGTAGCCAGGGTTCCCCTTCCTACGAGCAGTACTTC.

This sequence joins TRBV12-2 and TRBJ2-7; TRBD1 is taken as the D call from the table, unchecked against the DNA. TRBV12-2 is noted as a pseudogene. There are 13 residues in the CDR3. The CDR3 DNA sequence: TGTGCAAGTCGCTTGCAGAACCTCTACGAGCAGTACTTC. This encodes CASRLQNLYEQYF.

The chain carries TRBV28 and TRBJ1-3; no definite D call. Germline CDR1 reads MDHEN; CDR2 reads SYDVKM. The CDR3 has 14 amino acids. V lost 3 bases and J 4 bases, leaving 10 bases between the germline ends. The CDR3 here is CASSLVGRGNTIYF. The CDR3 coding sequence is TGTGCCAGCAGTTTGGTTGGCCGAGGAAACACCATATATTTT.

This clone has a handful of counts. The chain uses TRBV9 and TRBJ2-2, with D unclear. CDR1 and CDR2 (germline): SGDLS, YYNGEE. Trimming removed 3 bases at V and 6 bases at J, with 6 bases between. This CDR3 region has 12 residues. Here the CDR3 DNA reads TGTGCCAGCAGCGCGAGGCCCGGGGAGCTGTTTTTT. Its protein is CASSARPGELFF.

The chain employs TRBV10-2 and TRBJ2-1; D remains ambiguous. The CDR3 is 13 residues long. CDR1 and CDR2 (germline): WSHSY, SAAADI. Trimming removed 3 bases from V and 7 bases from J, with 10 bases in between. CDR3 sequence reads: CASSETQNNEQFF. CDR3 nucleotides: TGCGCCAGCAGTGAAACGCAGAATAATGAGCAGTTCTTC.

This sequence joins TRBV27 and TRBJ1-5; D gene uncertain. The CDR3 is 13 amino acids. Germline V gene lookup returns CDR1 MNHEY and CDR2 SMNVEV (reference sequence). The V end was cut by 4 bases, the J end by 3 bases, with 7 bases between. CDR3 amino acids: CASSSGFNQPQHF. As DNA, the CDR3 is TGTGCCAGCAGTTCCGGGTTCAATCAGCCCCAGCATTTT.

The V and J genes are TRBV6-4 and TRBJ2-1; D is possibly TRBD2 (6 bases). The CDR3 loop spans 15 amino acids. With 0 bases removed from V and 6 bases from J, the gap between germline ends came to 12 bases. Germline CDR1 MRHNA, CDR2 SNTAGT. The CDR3 region is CASSDSIRDSNEQFF. Written as DNA, the CDR3 is TGTGCCAGCAGTGACTCGATACGGGACTCCAATGAGCAGTTCTTC.

This chain links TRBV19 with TRBJ1-5; D is unresolved. CDR3 size: 16 residues. Looked up from germline, CDR1 is LNHDA and CDR2 is SQIVND (reference sequence). V was clipped by 6 bases and J by 5 bases, with 20 bases between them. The CDR3 coding sequence is TGTGCCAGTAGGCCCAGAACGCGGGGAGAGGATCAGCCCCAGCATTTT. It specifies CASRPRTRGEDQPQHF.

The chain couples TRBV9 to TRBJ2-1, with TRBD2 matching over 7 bases. The trim removed 0 bases at V and 0 bases at J, leaving 3 bases unmatched. The CDR3 contains 16 residues. Germline-derived CDR1 and CDR2 are SGDLS and YYNGEE. CDR3: CASSVGGGSSYNEQFF. CDR3 bases: TGTGCCAGCAGCGTAGGGGGCGGGAGCTCCTACAATGAGCAGTTCTTC.

V is TRBV7-9 and J is TRBJ2-7, with 7 positions matching TRBD1. Germline V lookup: CDR1 SEHNR, CDR2 FQNEAQ (reference sequence). This CDR3 spans 16 amino acids. With V trimmed by 5 bases and J by 2 bases, 12 bases remained unmatched. The CDR3 DNA follows: TGTGCCAGCAGCGACCCTGGGACAGATCCTACCTACGAGCAGTACTTC. Its protein product is CASSDPGTDPTYEQYF.

The chain couples TRBV10-3 to TRBJ1-5, with 8 bases matching TRBD1. Germline CDR1 and CDR2: ENHRY and SYGVKD. The CDR3 runs to 17 residues. The J segment lost 3 bases and the V segment lost 2 bases, leaving 9 bases of the junction unmatched. CDR3 bases: TGTGCCATCAGTGAGGGACCGCAGGGGGCGGACAATCAGCCCCAGCATTTT. Amino acid sequence: CAISEGPQGADNQPQHF.

The chain combines TRBV18 with TRBJ1-2; 8 bases are a match to TRBD1. CDR3 length equals 15 residues. Germline V gene sequence: CDR1 KGHSH, CDR2 LQKENI. V was clipped by 0 bases and J by 6 bases; unmatched bases: 6. CDR3 region: CASSPPGRGRDGYTF. The CDR3 region has the DNA TGTGCCAGCTCACCACCGGGCAGGGGGCGAGATGGCTACACCTTC.

The chain carries TRBV29-1 and TRBJ2-1; D is unresolved. The germline V and J ends were trimmed by 1 base and 0 bases, with 10 bases remaining between them. The CDR3 is made up of 15 amino acids. Looked up from germline, CDR1 is SQVTM and CDR2 is ANQGSEA. DNA of the CDR3: TGCAGCGTTGAAGGTTCTTCTAGCTCCTACAATGAGCAGTTCTTC. Protein sequence: CSVEGSSSSYNEQFF.

This chain links TRBV5-6 with TRBJ2-5, with D hard to call. The CDR3 sequence is 13 residues long. Trimming shortened V by 7 bases and J by 1 base, and 11 bases separated the two germline ends. Germline V lookup: CDR1 SGHDT, CDR2 YYEEEE. The DNA of the CDR3 is TGTGCCAGCTCCCTGGCCTCCCAAGAGACCCAGTACTTC. Its protein product is CASSLASQETQYF. Based on the CDR3 plus reference TRBV5-6 and TRBJ2-5, the full variable domain is DAGVTQSPTHLIKTRGQQVTLRCSPKSGHDTVSWYQQALGQGPQFIFQYYEEEERQRGNFPDRFSGHQFPNYSSELNVNALLLGDSALYLCASSLASQETQYFGPGTRLLVL.

CDR3 sequence: CASRGTSGSYGRQYF. The CDR3 DNA sequence: TGCGCCAGCAGGGGGACTAGCGGGAGCTATGGAAGGCAGTACTTC. The genes are TRBV5-1 and TRBJ2-7, with 14 nucleotides matching TRBD2. There are 15 residues in the CDR3. CDR1 is SGHRS, CDR2 YFSETQ, per germline. Unmatched junction bases numbered 10, after V lost 5 bases and J lost 9 bases.

The CDR3 DNA is TGTGCCAGCAGCTTAGCTCTCCTAGCGGATAGCTCCTACGAGCAGTACTTC. Its protein product is CASSLALLADSSYEQYF. The rearrangement uses TRBV11-2 and TRBJ2-7, with 7 bases fitting TRBD2. This CDR3 contains 17 residues. Germline CDR1 reads SGHAT; CDR2 reads FQNNGV. J was trimmed by 0 bases and V by 1 base; bases with no gene match: 9.

This chain connects TRBV19 to TRBJ1-5; D not certain. The length of the CDR3 is 15 residues. V was shortened by 6 bases and J by 3 bases, with 15 bases between the two germline ends. Germline assignment: CDR1 LNHDA and CDR2 SQIVND (reference sequence). The CDR3 nucleotides read TGTGCCAGTAGGAGCCCAGGCGAAGTCAATCAGCCCCAGCATTTT. Translation gives CASRSPGEVNQPQHF.

The rearrangement uses TRBV28 and TRBJ1-5, with a possible D match to TRBD1 (5 bases). Germline values: CDR1 MDHEN, CDR2 SYDVKM. V shed 10 bases and J shed 3 bases, with 16 bases lying between them. The CDR3 runs 14 residues. CDR3 protein: CATARDFDNQPQHF. The CDR3, as DNA: TGTGCCACAGCCAGGGATTTTGACAATCAGCCCCAGCATTTT.

V gene TRBV11-3 combines with J gene TRBJ2-2, with no clear D. Germline CDR1 is SGHNT and CDR2 is YENEEA. Trimming removed 5 bases at V and 4 bases at J, with 11 bases between. The CDR3 consists of 14 residues. CDR3: CASSPRTSTGELFF. The CDR3 nucleotides read TGTGCCAGCAGCCCCCGAACCAGCACCGGGGAGCTGTTTTTT.

The chain combines TRBV7-9 with TRBJ2-3; 8 positions match TRBD2. CDR1 is SEHNR, CDR2 FQNEAQ, per germline (reference sequence). Trimming cost V 5 bases and J 0 bases; bases outside gene matches: 4. The CDR3 length is 15 residues. CDR3 in amino acids: CASSTGLASTDTQYF. As DNA, the CDR3 is TGTGCCAGCAGCACAGGACTAGCAAGCACAGATACGCAGTATTTT.

This rearrangement joins TRBV19 to TRBJ2-2; D is uncertain. The CDR3 covers 11 residues. CDR1 is LNHDA and CDR2 is SQIVND in the germline V gene (reference sequence). Trimming shortened V by 6 bases and J by 8 bases, and 7 bases separated the two germline ends. The CDR3 spells CASRTLGELFF. The CDR3 DNA is TGTGCCAGTAGGACTCTTGGGGAGCTGTTTTTT.

The chain employs TRBV9 and TRBJ1-4, with 7 bases that match TRBD1. The germline V gene has CDR1 SGDLS and CDR2 YYNGEE. J lost 4 bases, V lost 3 bases, and 3 bases had no gene match. This CDR3 spans 14 amino acids. The CDR3 sequence is CASSGRDSNEKLFF. CDR3 in DNA: TGTGCCAGCAGCGGCCGGGACAGTAATGAAAAACTGTTTTTT. The whole variable domain, remainder taken from reference TRBV9 and TRBJ1-4, is DSGVTQTPKHLITATGQRVTLRCSPRSGDLSVYWYQQSLDQGLQFLIQYYNGEERAKGNILERFSAQQFPDLHSELNLSSLELGDSALYFCASSGRDSNEKLFFGSGTQLSVL.

The chain has TRBV25-1 and TRBJ2-2; possibly TRBD1 for D (5 bases). Trimming removed 8 bases from V and 4 bases from J, with 8 bases in between. This CDR3 comprises 12 residues. Germline CDR1 reads MGHDK; CDR2 reads SYGVNS. The CDR3 coding sequence is TGTGCCAGCGAGCAGGGCACCGGGGAGCTGTTTTTT. Translation: CASEQGTGELFF.

This chain uses TRBV4-1 with TRBJ2-7; tentative D call: TRBD2 (7 bases). The CDR3 runs 15 residues. Germline V gene data show CDR1 as MGHRA and CDR2 as YSYEKL. The V end lost 6 bases, the J end lost 0 bases, and 15 bases lay between the germline ends. In DNA, the CDR3 is TGCGCCAGCAGGGGGGGGGCATCGGGCTCCTACGAGCAGTACTTC. Amino acids: CASRGGASGSYEQYF.